The 3 T cell receptor beta chains below all came from one sample that was sequenced in a study of a mutant IDH1 vaccine in newly diagnosed glioma. Their antigen targets remain unknown. As for time point: week 5, during vaccination. Topical imiquimod was applied with each vaccine dose, which held 300 ug of mutant IDH1 20-mer peptide. The protocol was immunoSEQ multiplex PCR, while the TCRdb copy is restricted to in-frame clones and leaves out a portion. The table has about 51,000 clones, just under 80% seen once; the top ten hold around 5.3%. The sample consisted of PBMCs, taken from a glioma patient whose treatment included an IDH1 peptide vaccine. These receptors originate from a man in his fifties or sixties with glioma.

This clone was seen a few times. The chain recombines TRBV4-1 with TRBJ1-1; no firm D call. Trimming took 1 base from V and 1 from J, leaving 10 bases between them. The CDR3 runs 15 residues. Germline V gene data show CDR1 as MGHRA and CDR2 as YSYEKL. The CDR3 spells CASSQAKDSNTEAFF. CDR3 DNA sequence: TGCGCCAGCAGCCAAGCCAAAGACTCGAACACTGAAGCTTTCTTT.

This clone was observed once. This chain links TRBV10-1 with TRBJ1-6, with TRBD1 matching over 7 bases. V lost 0 bases and J lost 7; bases outside the gene matches: 3. The CDR3 is 15 amino acids. Looked up from germline, CDR1 is WNHNN and CDR2 is SYGVQD (reference sequence). The CDR3 DNA reads as TGCGCCAGCAGTGAGTCAGTGACAGGGAATTCACCCCTCCACTTT. Encoded protein: CASSESVTGNSPLHF.

V gene TRBV29-1 combines with J gene TRBJ2-2, with 9 bases aligning to TRBD1. This CDR3 has 14 residues. Germline V gives CDR1 SQVTM, CDR2 ANQGSEA. J gave up 5 bases and V 4 bases, and 5 bases lay outside the gene matches. Written as DNA, the CDR3 is TGCAGCGTTGCCCGGACAGGGGAGACCGGGGAGCTGTTTTTT. Residues: CSVARTGETGELFF.